These 28 T cell receptor beta chains were all obtained from the same sample, sequenced in a study of PD-L1 blockade in urothelial cancer (dated by TCRdb to the late 2010s). The sample's time point label is to be understood as: pretreatment peripheral blood. Library preparation used the immunoSEQ multiplex PCR assay. This is the immuneACCESS table as TCRdb keeps it, with only in-frame sequences that have V and J called. A part of the clones is gone; compared with another copy, unresolved V genes explain less than half, and the rest is unexplained. This sample gives about 88,000 clones in total; roughly 90% of them show up just once. Of the sample, around 0.94% is held by the ten largest clones. Specimen: PBMCs, collected around atezolizumab (anti-PD-L1) treatment. Receptors originate from a woman aged 80 or over with urothelial cancer.

This clone was seen once. The gene calls are TRBV9 and TRBJ2-7; possibly TRBD1 for D (6 bases). CDR3 length: 16 residues. The germline V and J ends were trimmed by 4 bases and 4 bases, with 21 bases remaining between them. CDR1 and CDR2 from the germline V gene are SGDLS and YYNGEE. DNA for the CDR3: TGTGCCAGCAGCCCGTCTGCGACAGGCGGCTCGTACGAGCAGTACTTC. It translates to CASSPSATGGSYEQYF.

V and J are TRBV2 and TRBJ1-1, with 7 nucleotides matching TRBD1. The V gene's germline CDR1 is SNHLY and CDR2 FYNNEI. This CDR3 contains 14 residues. V was pared by 5 bases and J by 0 bases, with 3 bases of the junction left unmatched. The CDR3, as DNA: TGTGCCAGCAGTCGGACAGGCGTGAACACTGAAGCTTTCTTT. Translated: CASSRTGVNTEAFF.

This clone was counted a single time. The chain has TRBV5-1 and TRBJ1-4; D gene uncertain. CDR3 length equals 14 residues. Per germline, CDR1 SGHRS and CDR2 YFSETQ. Trimming removed 0 bases at V and 3 bases at J, with 6 bases between. The CDR3 spells CASSLGNSNEKLFF. Written as DNA, the CDR3 is TGCGCCAGCAGCTTGGGTAATTCTAATGAAAAACTGTTTTTT.

The rearrangement links TRBV2 to TRBJ2-5; 11 nucleotides match TRBD2. The CDR3 extends over 15 amino acids. Germline values: CDR1 SNHLY, CDR2 FYNNEI. The ends lost 8 bases at V and 4 bases at J; junction bases unmatched: 9. This chain's CDR3 is CASQLTSGSAETQYF. For the CDR3, the DNA is TGTGCCAGCCAATTAACTAGCGGGAGTGCAGAGACCCAGTACTTC.

The V call is TRBV18, the J call TRBJ1-4; D is undetermined. Looked up from germline, CDR1 is KGHSH and CDR2 is LQKENI. This CDR3 region has 14 residues. V was clipped by 1 base and J by 5 bases, with 8 bases between them. The CDR3 is CASSPLENNEKLFF. In nucleotides, the CDR3 is TGTGCCAGCTCACCACTGGAGAACAATGAAAAACTGTTTTTT.

The rearrangement uses TRBV28 and TRBJ1-4, with unresolved D. The CDR3 is 12 residues long. V was shortened by 7 bases and J by 10 bases, with 13 bases between the two germline ends. The germline V gene encodes CDR1 MDHEN and CDR2 SYDVKM. CDR3 nucleotides: TGTGCCAGCACAGATTCGGGTGGAAAACTGTTTTTT. Encoded protein: CASTDSGGKLFF.

This chain links TRBV7-8 with TRBJ1-5, with 7 bases matching TRBD1. The CDR3 has 17 residues. Germline V gene data show CDR1 as SGHVS and CDR2 as FQNEAQ. V was clipped by 4 bases and J by 0 bases; unmatched bases: 9. The DNA for the CDR3 is TGTGCCAGCAGCTCCTTCACCGGGACAGTTAGCAATCAGCCCCAGCATTTT. Encoded protein: CASSSFTGTVSNQPQHF.

In DNA, the CDR3 is TGTGCCAGCAGCTTAAGGACAGGGGGAGTAAATGAGCAGTTCTTC. This gives the protein CASSLRTGGVNEQFF. The V gene is TRBV11-3, the J gene TRBJ2-1; TRBD1 agrees at 10 bases. V lost 2 bases, J lost 7 bases, and 5 bases stayed unmatched. Germline V gene data show CDR1 as SGHNT and CDR2 as YENEEA. CDR3 length: 15 residues.

The V call is TRBV5-1, the J call TRBJ2-1; TRBD2 matches at 8 bases. Trimming removed 0 bases from V and 2 bases from J; junction bases left unmatched: 10. The germline V gene encodes CDR1 SGHRS and CDR2 YFSETQ. The CDR3 is 18 amino acids. CDR3 residues: CASSLGSGTRGPYNEQFF. CDR3 DNA sequence: TGCGCCAGCAGCTTGGGGTCCGGGACTAGAGGGCCCTACAATGAGCAGTTCTTC.

V gene TRBV5-1 combines with J gene TRBJ2-7; possibly TRBD2 for D (6 bases). This CDR3 contains 14 residues. The germline V and J ends were trimmed by 4 bases and 6 bases, with 17 bases remaining between them. Germline-derived CDR1 and CDR2 are SGHRS and YFSETQ. CDR3 residues: CASSPDVGGSEQYF. The CDR3 DNA reads as TGCGCCAGCAGCCCGGACGTGGGGGGATCCGAGCAGTACTTC.

The chain carries TRBV6-4 and TRBJ1-2, with TRBD1 as a possible D gene (5 bases). Trimming pared 5 bases from V and 2 bases from J, leaving 9 bases between. Germline V CDR1 and CDR2: MRHNA, SNTAGT. The CDR3 length is 13 residues. The DNA of the CDR3 is TGTGCCAGCAGTCGGTCAGGGAACTATGGCTACACCTTC. This sequence encodes CASSRSGNYGYTF.

This clone was seen once. The rearrangement joins TRBV5-1 to TRBJ1-1; maybe TRBD1 (5 bases). The CDR3 runs 14 residues. Germline CDR1 SGHRS, CDR2 YFSETQ. V was cut by 0 bases and J by 10 bases, with 16 bases left in between. CDR3 sequence: CASSLVVGGGAAFF. DNA for the CDR3: TGCGCCAGCAGCTTGGTGGTCGGCGGAGGGGCAGCTTTCTTT.

The chain uses TRBV4-1 and TRBJ2-7, with 13 bases fitting TRBD2. This CDR3 is 15 amino acids long. Losses at the gene ends were 2 bases for V and 6 bases for J; bases not matched to a gene: 4. Germline CDR1 is MGHRA and CDR2 is YSYEKL. CDR3 sequence reads: CASSQTGLAGVEQYF. The CDR3 DNA is TGCGCCAGCAGCCAAACTGGACTAGCGGGAGTCGAGCAGTACTTC.

There are a few counts of this clone. This CDR3 is CASSIGPLPPKDTQYF. DNA of the CDR3: TGTGCCAGTAGTATAGGCCCACTCCCTCCTAAAGATACGCAGTATTTT. The chain uses TRBV19 and TRBJ2-3; unclear D gene. Germline V gives CDR1 LNHDA, CDR2 SQIVND (reference sequence). With 1 base removed from V and 5 bases from J, the gap between germline ends came to 16 bases. CDR3 length equals 16 residues.

The V and J genes are TRBV7-9 and TRBJ1-1, with TRBD1 matching 7 bases. This CDR3 region has 19 residues. Germline V CDR1 and CDR2: SEHNR, FQNEAQ (reference sequence). The V segment lost 5 bases and the J segment 5 bases; nucleotides outside the gene matches: 23. The CDR3 reads CASSPPKVGQPSVWTEAFF. Here the CDR3 DNA reads TGTGCCAGCAGCCCGCCAAAGGTGGGACAGCCCTCGGTTTGGACTGAAGCTTTCTTT.

The V call is TRBV7-9, the J call TRBJ1-1, with 8 bases matching TRBD1. Germline loops: CDR1 SEHNR, CDR2 FQNEAQ (reference sequence). V lost 5 bases to trimming and J lost 11 bases; unmatched junction nucleotides: 4. The CDR3 is 11 residues long. Here the CDR3 reads CASSTGGMAFF. The CDR3 DNA is TGTGCCAGCAGCACAGGGGGGATGGCTTTCTTT.

The table lists this clone with a count of one. The CDR3 DNA sequence: TGTGCCATCAGTGAGTGGGGGACAGTTAATCAGCCCCAGCATTTT. This sequence encodes CAISEWGTVNQPQHF. The chain has TRBV10-3 and TRBJ1-5; 7 positions match TRBD1. With 1 base clipped from V and 4 bases from J, the junction kept 4 bases outside the gene matches. The CDR3 runs 15 residues. Germline lookup yields CDR1 ENHRY and CDR2 SYGVKD.

The V and J genes are TRBV27 and TRBJ2-7; TRBD1 agrees at 7 bases. Unmatched junction bases numbered 10, after V lost 6 bases and J lost 5 bases. Germline lookup yields CDR1 MNHEY and CDR2 SMNVEV (reference sequence). The CDR3 covers 14 residues. DNA for the CDR3: TGTGCCAGCAGGACAGGGCGTCGAGAGGACGAGCAGTACTTC. Translated: CASRTGRREDEQYF.

The chain is built from TRBV7-2 and TRBJ2-7, with 7 bases lining up with TRBD1. The CDR3 runs 16 residues. Trimming took 0 bases from V and 2 from J; bases not matched to a gene: 7. Germline values: CDR1 SGHTA, CDR2 FQGNSA. The CDR3 protein is CASSLAGTASTYEQYF. The CDR3 nucleotides read TGTGCCAGCAGCTTAGCCGGGACAGCATCTACCTACGAGCAGTACTTC.

This clone appeared a single time. This rearrangement joins TRBV28 to TRBJ2-7, with 7 bases lining up with TRBD1. V dropped 5 bases and J dropped 2; count of bases not matched to a gene: 9. Germline CDR1 and CDR2: MDHEN and SYDVKM. The CDR3 extends over 15 amino acids. This chain's CDR3 is CASSLTGKPPYEQYF. DNA for the CDR3: TGTGCCAGCAGTCTGACAGGGAAGCCTCCCTACGAGCAGTACTTC.

J is TRBJ1-2 and V is TRBV28; TRBD1 matches 8 bases. CDR3 length equals 14 residues. V shed 10 bases and J 0 bases; nucleotides not matched to a gene: 7. Germline V gene sequence: CDR1 MDHEN, CDR2 SYDVKM. CDR3 in amino acids: CAIQGAKANYGYTF. CDR3 sequence (DNA): TGTGCCATTCAGGGGGCGAAAGCTAACTATGGCTACACCTTC.

The chain recombines TRBV6-1 with TRBJ1-1, with a weak D call TRBD1 (6 bases). V lost 8 bases, J lost 7 bases, and 23 bases lay in between. The CDR3 is 15 amino acids. The germline CDR1 and CDR2 sequences are MNHNS and SASEGT. DNA for the CDR3: TGTGCCAGCCCAGTAAATAGGGGGGGCCGAGGTGAAGCTTTCTTT. Its protein product is CASPVNRGGRGEAFF.

On this clone itself: The sample contains more than one DNA sequence encoding this CDR3. V gene TRBV28 combines with J gene TRBJ1-2; no firm D call. Germline CDR1 and CDR2: MDHEN and SYDVKM. The CDR3 has 12 residues. V was clipped by 2 bases and J by 8 bases, with 9 bases between them. The CDR3 protein is CASSLQPGGYTF. The CDR3 nucleotides are TGTGCCAGCAGTTTACAGCCGGGGGGCTACACCTTC.

In this sample, this clone turned up once. V usage is TRBV5-1 and J usage is TRBJ2-5, with 7 bases aligning to TRBD1. Trimming took 0 bases from V and 2 from J; bases not matched to a gene: 4. Per germline, CDR1 SGHRS and CDR2 YFSETQ. The CDR3 contains 15 residues. The CDR3 coding sequence is TGCGCCAGCAGCTTGGCCGGGACAGTTCAAGAGACCCAGTACTTC. Protein: CASSLAGTVQETQYF.

This chain joins TRBV2 and TRBJ1-1; 8 bases line up with TRBD1. CDR1 is SNHLY, CDR2 FYNNEI, per germline. CDR3 length: 13 amino acids. With 8 bases clipped from V and 2 bases from J, the junction kept 4 bases outside the gene matches. The CDR3 here is CASAGGFNTEAFF. CDR3 sequence (DNA): TGTGCCAGCGCAGGGGGCTTCAACACTGAAGCTTTCTTT. Combining the CDR3 with reference TRBV2 and TRBJ1-1 gives the whole variable domain EPEVTQTPSHQVTQMGQEVILRCVPISNHLYFYWYRQILGQKVEFLVSFYNNEISEKSEIFDDQFSVERPDGSNFTLKIRSTKLEDSAMYFCASAGGFNTEAFFGQGTRLTVV.

The DNA for the CDR3 is TGTGCCAGCAGCCAGGACAGTAATCAGCCCCAGCATTTT. This sequence encodes CASSQDSNQPQHF. The chain couples TRBV5-4 to TRBJ1-5, with a possible D match to TRBD1 (6 bases). CDR3 length equals 13 residues. Germline V lookup: CDR1 SGHNT, CDR2 YYREEE (reference sequence). V dropped 4 bases and J dropped 4 bases, with 9 bases sitting between them.

V is TRBV7-8 and J is TRBJ1-1, with D maybe TRBD1 (5 bases). The V end was cut by 2 bases, the J end by 5 bases, with 12 bases between. Germline V lookup: CDR1 SGHVS, CDR2 FQNEAQ. The CDR3 has 14 amino acids. The CDR3: CASSLQGGWTEAFF. Here the CDR3 DNA reads TGTGCCAGCAGCTTACAGGGAGGATGGACTGAAGCTTTCTTT.

CDR3 coding DNA: TGTGCCAGCAGTTATTTAGCGGGAGTAAAGTTCTTC. Translating gives CASSYLAGVKFF. The rearrangement joins TRBV7-9 to TRBJ2-1, with 9 nucleotides matching TRBD2. The trim removed 6 bases at V and 14 bases at J, leaving 8 bases unmatched. The V gene's germline CDR1 is SEHNR and CDR2 FQNEAQ (reference sequence). The CDR3 sequence is 12 residues long.